This entry lists 8 T cell receptor beta chains sequenced from one sample in a study of response to subunit inactivated influenza vaccine. TCRdb fed the RT-PCR reads into MiXCR, producing one record per CDR3 protein. The sample includes hundreds of thousands of distinct CDR3 sequences, around 20% seen only once; the top ten take roughly a tenth. The input for sequencing was PBMCs from blood, taken 5 days after vaccination. These receptors all come from a man in his fifties or sixties who received an inactivated influenza vaccine.

This clonotype was seen many times. The chain joins TRBV29-1 to TRBJ2-7; tentative D call: TRBD1 (6 bases). Trimming left V 8 bases short and J 3 bases short, with 11 bases between. Germline values: CDR1 SQVTM, CDR2 ANQGSEA. The CDR3 covers 11 residues. CDR3 coding DNA: TGCAGCATCCGGGACAACTACGAGCAGTACTTC. Encoded protein: CSIRDNYEQYF.

This clonotype was seen a few times. The J gene is TRBJ1-1, the V gene TRBV7-9; D perhaps matches TRBD1 (6 bases). The V and J ends lost 2 bases and 6 bases respectively, with 13 bases between them. CDR3 length equals 14 residues. The germline V gene has CDR1 SEHNR and CDR2 FQNEAQ (reference sequence). CDR3 in amino acids: CASSLLNSGAEAFF. The DNA for the CDR3 is TGTGCCAGCAGCTTATTGAACTCAGGGGCTGAAGCTTTCTTT.

This clonotype has only a few counts. In DNA form, the CDR3 reads TGTGCCATCAGTGAAGCTAGCGGGGGGCCAGGGGAGACCCAGTACTTC. It yields the protein CAISEASGGPGETQYF. The chain links TRBV10-3 to TRBJ2-5, with TRBD2 matching over 11 bases. The germline gives CDR1 ENHRY, CDR2 SYGVKD. The V segment lost 3 bases and the J segment 5 bases; nucleotides outside the gene matches: 8. This CDR3 spans 16 amino acids.

The chain combines TRBV6-2 or TRBV6-3 with TRBJ2-1; D not resolved. The ends were cut back, 6 bases at V and 10 bases at J, with 16 bases in the middle. The germline CDR1 and CDR2 sequences are MNHEY and SVGEGT. The CDR3 length is 13 residues. CDR3 residues: CASSLLQLGEQFF. The CDR3 coding sequence is TGTGCCAGCAGCTTACTCCAGCTAGGGGAGCAGTTCTTC.

V is TRBV15 and J is TRBJ2-7; 8 positions match TRBD1. Looked up from germline, CDR1 is LNHNV and CDR2 is YYDKDF (reference sequence). The CDR3 is 15 amino acids. Unmatched junction bases numbered 8, after V lost 3 bases and J lost 4 bases. As DNA, the CDR3 is TGTGCCACCAGCAGCAAGAACAGGGGGTTGTACGAGCAGTACTTC. Amino acid sequence: CATSSKNRGLYEQYF.

V usage is TRBV6-2 or TRBV6-3 and J usage is TRBJ2-3; 11 positions agree with TRBD2. Trimming took 2 bases from V and 3 from J; bases not matched to a gene: 7. The CDR3 has 17 amino acids. Germline lookup yields CDR1 MNHEY and CDR2 SVGEGT. The CDR3 region has the DNA TGTGCCAGCAGTTACCCTCCACTAGCGGGAGTAACAGATACGCAGTATTTT. As protein: CASSYPPLAGVTDTQYF.

This clonotype was detected only a few times. This chain connects TRBV20-1 to TRBJ2-7; 8 bases match TRBD2. Trimming took 3 bases from V and 6 from J; bases not matched to a gene: 7. The CDR3 spans 13 residues. Germline CDR1 reads DFQATT; CDR2 reads SNEGSKA (reference sequence). This CDR3 is CSARGTSGGEQYF. As DNA, the CDR3 is TGCAGTGCTAGGGGGACTAGTGGGGGCGAGCAGTACTTC.

This clonotype turned up a few times. The chain joins TRBV11-2 to TRBJ1-3; D is ambiguous. Trimming pared 3 bases from V and 4 bases from J, leaving 22 bases between. Germline V gene lookup returns CDR1 SGHAT and CDR2 FQNNGV. This CDR3 contains 18 residues. The CDR3 coding sequence is TGTGCCAGCAGCTTTACTGGGCCTATTATGAGCGGGGGAAACACCATATATTTT. Amino acids: CASSFTGPIMSGGNTIYF.